What follows are 7 T cell receptor beta chains derived from one specimen sequenced in a study of blood T cell repertoires in COVID-19. TCRdb's table, derived via immunoSEQ multiplex PCR, lists solely in-frame clones and lacks some. The data contain about 200,000 clones, 85% of them singletons. What was sequenced was peripheral blood. Source of these receptors: a woman older than 75 with acute or convalescent COVID-19.

The chain couples TRBV3-1 (or the pseudogene TRBV3-2) to TRBJ1-2, with unresolved D. Germline loops: CDR1 LGHDT, CDR2 YNNKEL (reference sequence). The CDR3 is made up of 12 amino acids. Trimming stripped 3 bases from V and 8 bases from J, with 10 bases between. The CDR3: CASSHSAEGYTF. In DNA form, the CDR3 reads TGTGCCAGCAGCCATTCCGCGGAGGGCTACACCTTC.

Details on this clone: This sample includes further DNA sequences coding for the same CDR3. The chain employs TRBV7-2 and TRBJ2-3; D is undetermined. Trimming stripped 4 bases from V and 0 bases from J, with 2 bases between. The CDR3 runs 12 residues. The germline CDR1 and CDR2 sequences are SGHTA and FQGNSA. The CDR3 bases are TGTGCCAGCAGCTCGAGCACAGATACGCAGTATTTT. Its protein is CASSSSTDTQYF.

This clone has more than one count but fewer than ten. The chain uses TRBV27 and TRBJ2-7; tentatively, D is TRBD1 (6 bases). Germline-derived CDR1 and CDR2 are MNHEY and SMNVEV (reference sequence). The CDR3 consists of 14 residues. V dropped 4 bases and J dropped 0 bases, with 10 bases sitting between them. CDR3 loop: CASSSTGSSYEQYF. CDR3 sequence (DNA): TGTGCCAGCAGTTCCACAGGGAGCTCCTACGAGCAGTACTTC.

The chain joins TRBV2 to TRBJ1-5, with TRBD1 matching 8 bases. Looked up from germline, CDR1 is SNHLY and CDR2 is FYNNEI. The CDR3 is 16 residues long. V was clipped by 5 bases and J by 0 bases; unmatched bases: 6. The chain's CDR3 is CASSPDRANSNQPQHF. Here the CDR3 DNA reads TGTGCCAGCAGTCCGGACAGGGCTAATAGCAATCAGCCCCAGCATTTT.

The chain carries TRBV7-9 and TRBJ2-1, with 9 nucleotides matching TRBD2. V gave up 6 bases and J gave up 4 bases; unmatched junction bases: 10. CDR1 is SEHNR and CDR2 is FQNEAQ in the germline V gene (reference sequence). The CDR3 is 16 amino acids. The CDR3: CASSRASSGRYNEQFF. The DNA for the CDR3 is TGTGCCAGCAGTCGTGCTTCCAGCGGGAGGTACAATGAGCAGTTCTTC.

The chain combines TRBV7-9 with TRBJ1-1, with 7 bases fitting TRBD1. Germline V lookup: CDR1 SEHNR, CDR2 FQNEAQ (reference sequence). J lost 0 bases, V lost 5 bases, and 6 bases had no gene match. The CDR3 has 15 residues. The CDR3 DNA follows: TGTGCCAGCAGCGTGGGACAGTCCATGAACACTGAAGCTTTCTTT. Protein product: CASSVGQSMNTEAFF.

As for this clone: The sample holds other DNA sequences that translate to the same CDR3. This rearrangement joins TRBV29-1 to TRBJ1-5, with D maybe TRBD1 (5 bases). The germline V gene encodes CDR1 SQVTM and CDR2 ANQGSEA. There are 12 residues in the CDR3. The V end lost 6 bases, the J end lost 3 bases, and 9 bases lay between the germline ends. The CDR3 reads CSVGHLNQPQHF. Here the CDR3 DNA reads TGCAGCGTAGGACACCTCAATCAGCCCCAGCATTTT.